The entry that follows covers one TCR beta chain sequence. Its antigen remains unidentified. Per-base quality was not reported, and no clone a single base away is much larger than it. All of the isolated RNA was reverse transcribed with the High Capacity cDNA Reverse Transcription Kit, so expressed TCRB transcripts were sequenced. Deep immunoSEQ sequencing was performed on naive, central memory and regulatory T cell samples, with an average of roughly 3.3 million total reads per sample. Sorted cells were lysed in RLT buffer and RNA was extracted with DNase-treated RNeasy Micro or Mini kits, depending on cell number. Each cell subset was processed separately to prevent cross-contamination, with patient and healthy donor samples processed together. Using the immunoSEQ multiplex PCR, TCRB sequences were amplified from cDNA into 87-bp fragments spanning the CDR3 region. Sequencing of the amplicons was performed on the Illumina HiSeq platform. The authors processed their data as follows. Synthetic template baselines were used to correct PCR bias computationally, reads within Hamming distance 2 were collapsed, and singletons that could not be merged were discarded. Reads were aligned against IMGT so that V, D and J genes, CDR3 length and insertions or deletions at six rearrangement sites could be assigned. Within each subset, clonotype counts were normalized to the number of sorted cells before true diversity and Gini coefficients were calculated with the tcR R package. The overlap coefficient, calculated on TCRB nucleotide sequences, was used to quantify repertoire sharing. As stored in TCRdb, this immuneACCESS dataset retains in-frame rearrangements with V and J assigned. A fraction of the clones does not appear; measured against another copy, unresolved V genes explain less than half of the discrepancy, and the remainder lacks a known reason. V and J calls and clone size are given by that table; D and trimming were obtained from the DNA. A total of about 160,000 clones appear in this sample, approximately 10% of them only once. Approximately 0.46% of the sample goes to the ten largest clones.

From V the trimming removes 3 bases and from J it removes 7 bases, while the gene matches leave 14 bases of the junction unaccounted for. CDR1 and CDR2 are drawn from the germline V gene: SGDLS, YYNGEE. Measured from the cysteine to the phenylalanine, the CDR3 is 17 residues long. The entry retains the CDR3 DNA only, 51 bases that are in frame from base 1. Each donor gave one peripheral blood draw, approximately 100 mL on average, collected into heparinised tubes. Naive, central memory, regulatory and stem cell-like memory CD4+ T cells were sorted on a BD FACSAria II using a panel including CD45RO, CCR7, CD25, CD127, CD95 and CD27. All sorted populations exceeded 95% purity. PBMCs were isolated right away by Lymphoprep density gradient centrifugation and were stained directly, without culture. So that batch effects would be minimized, each experiment stained and sorted samples in pairs, pairing one healthy donor with one patient.

These data are taken from a study of beta chain features in type 1 diabetes (dated by TCRdb to 2017 to 2018). Study-level background: Mean age, gender distribution, total cell number and subset yield were not different between patients and healthy donors. A total of approximately 100 million sorted cells were examined across all samples, and the number of cells per subset was strongly correlated with RNA yield. In the study, TCRB repertoires of sorted circulating CD4+ T cell subsets from recently diagnosed type 1 diabetes patients were compared with those of matched healthy donors. Regulatory and stem cell-like memory subsets were isolated from only 8 patients and roughly eight healthy donors, whereas naive and central memory subsets came from all 28 donors.

The study at large found these results: At VDJ recombination sites, type 1 diabetes patients had fewer insertions and more deleted nucleotides, which implies abnormalities in thymic rearrangement. A moderate but significant shortening of TCRB CDR3 length was observed in type 1 diabetes patients in all four CD4+ subsets. PCR might favor shorter templates, but patient and control samples were amplified and corrected together, so any skew would affect both groups equally. Because small numbers of individuals were included in the HLA sub-analyses, any influence of HLA type on TCRB rearrangement was left unresolved. Because cDNA was sequenced instead of genomic DNA, highly expressing activated cells could be over-represented, though the groups showed no difference in activation or CD3 levels. The naive, central memory and regulatory TCRB repertoires appeared to resemble one another more closely among patients than among healthy donors.

Sequencing was carried out using central memory CD4+ T cells from blood. The sequence joins TRBV9 to TRBJ2-1; TRBD1 aligns with 9 central bases. The clonotype originates from a man aged 25 to 40 with type 1 diabetes. The CDR3 reads as follows: CASSASTGTGRRNEQFF. The DNA is as follows: TGTGCCAGCAGCGCCTCGACCGGGACAGGGAGGAGGAATGAGCAGTTCTTC.